This TCR beta chain was retrieved from a study of cytotoxic CD8 clonotypes in ibrutinib-treated CLL. Study overall: The study recorded mean values of approximately 260,000 productive templates and 90,000 to 100,000 productive rearrangements per sample. Study results and limitations: Baseline clonality exceeded age-matched healthy donors and tracked circulating CD8+ T-cell counts. Collection times varied between progressing and sustained-remission patients.

A 1 in 200,000 to 1 in 1 million T cell depth was the sequencing target. Sequencing used immunoSEQ multiplex PCR; TCRdb keeps in-frame clones, though not all of them. The table lists some 100,000 clones, about 50% of them singletons. Of note for this clone: No antigen is known for it. This CDR3 is also generated by other DNA sequences in the sample.

J gave up 1 base and V 3 bases, and 5 bases lay outside the gene matches. Germline V gives CDR1 SEHNR, CDR2 FQNEAQ (reference sequence). There are 16 residues in the CDR3. The V gene is TRBV7-9, the J gene TRBJ2-3, with 9 bases identical to TRBD2. The clonotype comes from a human donor with chronic lymphocytic leukemia. The sequences come from PBMCs, collected after 24 months of ibrutinib treatment. The CDR3 DNA sequence: TGTGCCAGCAGCTTTGGGTCTAGCGGGGGCACAGATACGCAGTATTTT. The encoded protein is CASSFGSSGGTDTQYF. The entire variable domain, with the rest obtained from reference TRBV7-9 and TRBJ2-3, is as follows: DTGVSQNPRHKITKRGQNVTFRCDPISEHNRLYWYRQTLGQGPEFLTYFQNEAQLEKSRLLSDRFSAERPKGSFSTLEIQRTEQGDSAMYLCASSFGSSGGTDTQYFGPGTRLTVL.